This T cell receptor beta chain was identified in a study of T-cell memory formation after mild COVID-19. Study-wide background: TCR clusters were largely donor specific.

The CDR3 sequence is 14 residues long. Germline V CDR1 and CDR2: DFQATT, SNEGSKA (reference sequence). V lost 4 bases to trimming and J lost 5 bases, with 16 bases between them. Study results and limitations: Second-wave clones peaking on day 37 lacked confirmed SARS-CoV-2 specificity.

TCRdb fed the 5' RACE reads into MiXCR, producing one record per CDR3 protein. The sample consists of some 190,000 distinct CDR3 sequences, 16% of them appearing once. This clonotype was seen a few times. Antigen specificity is unknown. The chain recombines TRBV20-1 with TRBJ2-3, with D possibly TRBD2 on 7 matching bases. What was sequenced was PBMCs or a T cell subset sorted from them (not recorded which). The clonotype originates from an adult woman who had mild COVID-19 (a few samples of this study predate the infection). Cell type and time point are not known. The CDR3, as DNA: TGCAGTGCTACACGGGGGGCCGGAGGAGATACGCAGTATTTT. It codes for CSATRGAGGDTQYF.